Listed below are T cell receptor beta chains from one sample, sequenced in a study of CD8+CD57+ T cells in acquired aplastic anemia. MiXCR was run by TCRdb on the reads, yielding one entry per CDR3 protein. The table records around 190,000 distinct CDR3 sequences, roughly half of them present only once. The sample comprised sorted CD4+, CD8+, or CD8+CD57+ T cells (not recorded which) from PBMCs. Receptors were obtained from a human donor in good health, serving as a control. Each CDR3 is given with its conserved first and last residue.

CDR3 protein: CASSLGGRAEAFF; J gene: TRBJ1-1; V gene: TRBV28
CDR3 protein: CASSPPVTAYEQYF; J gene: TRBJ2-7; V gene: TRBV18
CDR3 protein: CASRTSGRGNQPQYF; J gene: TRBJ1-5; V gene: TRBV19
CDR3 protein: CASSYSGGAYEQYF; J gene: TRBJ2-7; V gene: TRBV9
CDR3 protein: CSVKAGSSYNEQFF; J gene: TRBJ2-1; V gene: TRBV20-1
CDR3 protein: CASSILAGGSGELFF; J gene: TRBJ2-2; V gene: TRBV7-3
CDR3 protein: CASSLEYRADEQFF; J gene: TRBJ2-1; V gene: TRBV5-8
CDR3 protein: CASSKQGNYSEKLFF; J gene: TRBJ1-4; V gene: TRBV6-6
CDR3 protein: CASSIRPGQSYEQYF; J gene: TRBJ2-7; V gene: TRBV19
CDR3 protein: CASSLGTGDRYEQYF; J gene: TRBJ2-7; V gene: TRBV7-2
CDR3 protein: CSAYGQVGQPQHF; J gene: TRBJ1-5; V gene: TRBV20-1
CDR3 protein: CASGQMNTEAFF; J gene: TRBJ1-1; V gene: TRBV7-9
CDR3 protein: CASRSGGSGYEQYF; J gene: TRBJ2-7; V gene: TRBV6-5
CDR3 protein: CAISDPGIRGETQYF; J gene: TRBJ2-5; V gene: TRBV10-3
CDR3 protein: CASSLVSGGAWDLNEQFF; J gene: TRBJ2-1; V gene: TRBV5-1
CDR3 protein: CASSGSNTEAFF; J gene: TRBJ1-1; V gene: TRBV18
CDR3 protein: CASSGGPYKQYF; J gene: TRBJ2-7; V gene: TRBV2
CDR3 protein: CASSLAGGVDTQYF; J gene: TRBJ2-3; V gene: TRBV7-2
CDR3 protein: CASIPGQGYSPLRF; J gene: TRBJ1-6; V gene: TRBV7-9
CDR3 protein: CASSYSSSQETQYF; J gene: TRBJ2-5; V gene: TRBV6-5
CDR3 protein: CSAGDGTGGYQPQHF; J gene: TRBJ1-5; V gene: TRBV20-1
CDR3 protein: CASYRGYEQYF; J gene: TRBJ2-7; V gene: TRBV2
CDR3 protein: CSARDRDFEAFF; J gene: TRBJ1-1; V gene: TRBV20-1
CDR3 protein: CASSRDIAGGSYGYTF; J gene: TRBJ1-2; V gene: TRBV19
CDR3 protein: CASSTQGRDTDTQYF; J gene: TRBJ2-3; V gene: TRBV7-2
CDR3 protein: CASSLVDRAPSPLHF; J gene: TRBJ1-6; V gene: TRBV7-9
CDR3 protein: CASSLYSSTEAFF; J gene: TRBJ1-1; V gene: TRBV7-2
CDR3 protein: CATNAGITDTQYF; J gene: TRBJ2-3; V gene: TRBV15